These T cell receptor beta chains were read from a single sample in a study of CD8 T cells in ankylosing spondylitis. One entry per CDR3 protein, called by TCRdb with MiXCR from the 5' RACE reads. Among 200,000 to 300,000 distinct CDR3 sequences, around 9.2% were seen once, and the ten largest hold nearly 7%. Sequences were obtained from blood, either unsorted or a sorted T cell fraction (not recorded which). The source of these receptors is a male donor with ankylosing spondylitis or in good health (not recorded which). The CDR3 runs from the conserved cysteine through the conserved F or W. Each record gives: J gene, V gene, D gene, clone size, CDR3 DNA, CDR3 protein. D genes are given only for firm matches. The size field is filled for only some rows; it gives once, few, many or a size class.

>TRBJ2-7|TRBV3-1|.|many
TGTGCCAGCAGCCAACCCCCGGGAAGGGAATCCTACGAGCAGTACTTC
CASSQPPGRESYEQYF
>TRBJ1-2|TRBV20-1|.|.
TGCAGTGCCCCCCGGGGGGAGGACTATGGCTACCCCTTC
CSAPRGEDYGYPF
>TRBJ1-2|TRBV5-6|TRBD1|many
TGTGCCAGCAGCTTGCTCGGACAGGGAAACTATGGCTACACCTTC
CASSLLGQGNYGYTF
>TRBJ1-2|TRBV5-1|.|.
TGCGCCAGCAGCGACACAGTGTCCTATGGCTACACCTTC
CASSDTVSYGYTF
>TRBJ1-3|TRBV30|.|many
TGTGCCTGGGGGGCCTCTGGAAACACCATATATTTT
CAWGASGNTIYF
>TRBJ2-7|TRBV6-2/TRBV6-3|TRBD1|many
TGTGCCAGCAGTTTAGTGGGACAGGGGGCTGAAGAGCAGTACTTC
CASSLVGQGAEEQYF
>TRBJ2-1|TRBV5-1|.|many
TGCGCCAGCAGCTTGGTAGGCGGGACGGTCTACAATGAGCAGTTCTTC
CASSLVGGTVYNEQFF
>TRBJ1-5|TRBV12-3/TRBV12-4|.|many
TGTGCCAGCAGTTCAGCAGGAGGACAGCCCCAGCATTTT
CASSSAGGQPQHF
>TRBJ2-7|TRBV6-6|TRBD2|few
TGTGCCAGCAGTTATGGAGCGGGGATCGAGCAGTACTTC
CASSYGAGIEQYF
>TRBJ2-1|TRBV5-1|.|many
TGCGCCAGCACAGGGGCCTACAATGAGCAGTTCTTC
CASTGAYNEQFF
>TRBJ2-1|TRBV7-7|TRBD2|many
TGTGCTAGCAGCCCGCAGCGGGGGGAATACAATGAGCAGTTCTTC
CASSPQRGEYNEQFF
>TRBJ1-1|TRBV7-2|.|few
TGTGCCAGCAGCCCAAGACGGGATTCGAGGGCTTTCTTT
CASSPRRDSRAFF
>TRBJ2-7|TRBV6-2/TRBV6-3|TRBD1|.
TGTGCCAGCAGTACAACCGGGACAGTTAAGCAGTACTTC
CASSTTGTVKQYF
>TRBJ2-2|TRBV28|.|many
TGTGCCAGCAGTTACCCGTCCTTAGTGACCGGGGAGCTGTTTTTT
CASSYPSLVTGELFF
>TRBJ2-5|TRBV20-1|.|many
TGCAGTGCTGAAGACAGGCCCTCCTACGAGACCCAGTACTTC
CSAEDRPSYETQYF
>TRBJ2-3|TRBV19|.|many
TGTGCCAGTAGTATGAGACCCGGGACGGTAGCTTCTAGCACAGATACGCAGTATTTT
CASSMRPGTVASSTDTQYF
>TRBJ1-2|TRBV7-9|.|few
TGTGCCAGCACCGCTCACGGGGACTATGGCTACACCTTC
CASTAHGDYGYTF
>TRBJ1-5|TRBV20-1|.|many
TGCAGTGCTAGGGCGCACGGTGAGAAGCCCCAGCATTTT
CSARAHGEKPQHF
>TRBJ2-5|TRBV15|.|few
TGTGCCACCAGCAGAAACGAAGAGACCCAGTACTTC
CATSRNEETQYF
>TRBJ1-4|TRBV4-2|.|many
TGTGCCAGCAGCCTGATCGTGGGGGAGGGTGAAAAACTGTTTTTT
CASSLIVGEGEKLFF
>TRBJ2-3|TRBV2|.|many
TGTGCCACCCAGGACCACTCCACAGATACGCAGTATTTT
CATQDHSTDTQYF
>TRBJ1-4|TRBV7-9|.|many
TGTGCCAGCAGCATGACCAGGGGTGGTAATGAAAAACTGTTTTTT
CASSMTRGGNEKLFF
>TRBJ2-7|TRBV4-1|.|.
TGCGCCAGCAGCCAAGTGAGGCAGGAGGGCTACGAGCAGTACTTC
CASSQVRQEGYEQYF
>TRBJ2-1|TRBV28|.|many
TGTGCCAGCAGTTTAGGAGAGGAGCAGTTCTTC
CASSLGEEQFF
>TRBJ2-2|TRBV18|TRBD1|many
TGTGCCAGCTCACCACGACAGGGGGCCGGGGAGCTGTTTTTT
CASSPRQGAGELFF
>TRBJ1-1|TRBV20-1|.|many
TGCAGTGCTACCCGGACCCTCCGAGGGACTGAAGCTTTCTTT
CSATRTLRGTEAFF
>TRBJ1-2|TRBV29-1|.|few
TGCAGCGTTGAATCCGTGGCCGCTCAAGGAAAGGGCTACACCTTC
CSVESVAAQGKGYTF
>TRBJ2-1|TRBV12-3/TRBV12-4|TRBD1|.
TGTGCCAGCAGGTCCCCGGACAGGGGTACGAATGAGCAGTTCTTC
CASRSPDRGTNEQFF
>TRBJ2-4|TRBV20-1|.|many
TGCAGTGCTAGGGGGACTTCTCAAGGGGGCATTCAGTACTTC
CSARGTSQGGIQYF
>TRBJ2-3|TRBV3-1|.|many
TGTGCCAGCAGCGGACTGACCCGAGGGGATACGCAGTATTTT
CASSGLTRGDTQYF
>TRBJ2-1|TRBV7-9|TRBD2|few
TGTGCCAGCAGCTTATCGCGGGGGGCGCCCAACAATGAGCAGTTCTTC
CASSLSRGAPNNEQFF
>TRBJ2-1|TRBV5-1|TRBD2|many
TGCGCCAGCAGCTTGTTACCCCCGGGAGGGGATGAGCAGTTCTTC
CASSLLPPGGDEQFF
>TRBJ2-3|TRBV20-1|.|many
TGCAGTGCTCCACGACCGACTAGCACAGATACGCAGTATTTT
CSAPRPTSTDTQYF
>TRBJ2-1|TRBV7-6|.|few
TGTGCCAGCGCCCAGAGGACGTCCCAGTACAATGAGCAGTTCTTC
CASAQRTSQYNEQFF
>TRBJ2-7|TRBV6-2/TRBV6-3|.|.
TGTGCCAGCAGTTACCCCCGGGACGAGACCTACGAGCAGTACTTC
CASSYPRDETYEQYF
>TRBJ1-2|TRBV7-9|.|many
TGTGCCAGCAGCTTTGGCAGCATCTATGGCTACACCTTC
CASSFGSIYGYTF
>TRBJ2-7|TRBV20-1|.|many
TGCAGTGCTAGCGGTGGTTACGAGCAGTACTTC
CSASGGYEQYF
>TRBJ2-5|TRBV6-1|TRBD1|few
TGTGCCAGCAGATCTACAGGGGGCGTAAAGACCCAGTACTTC
CASRSTGGVKTQYF
>TRBJ1-1|TRBV25-1|.|many
TGTGCCAGCAGTGACACAGGATCGTATTGGAACACTGAAGCTTTCTTT
CASSDTGSYWNTEAFF
>TRBJ2-1|TRBV9|TRBD2|many
TGTGCCAGCAGCGTAGGACTAGCAGGGTATGAGCAGTTCTTC
CASSVGLAGYEQFF
>TRBJ1-1|TRBV12-3/TRBV12-4|.|.
TGTGCCAGCAGTTTAGTTGGGGGAGAGACTGAAGCTTTCTTT
CASSLVGGETEAFF
>TRBJ1-4|TRBV5-5|TRBD1|few
TGTGCCAGCAGCCTGGGACAGGCCCCCAAGGCAACTAATGAAAAACTGTTTTTT
CASSLGQAPKATNEKLFF
>TRBJ2-7|TRBV12-3/TRBV12-4|TRBD2|.
TGTGCCAGCAGTCCCACTAGCGGGTACCCCTACGAGCAGTCCTTC
CASSPTSGYPYEQSF
>TRBJ2-3|TRBV20-1|TRBD2|few
TGCAGTGCTAGTCTTACTAGCGGCACAGATACGCAGTATTTT
CSASLTSGTDTQYF
>TRBJ2-2|TRBV5-6|TRBD2|many
TGTGCCAGCAGCGGCGGACTAGCAAACGGGGAGCTGTTTTTT
CASSGGLANGELFF
>TRBJ1-3|TRBV12-3/TRBV12-4|.|many
TGTGCCAGCAGTTCCCGGCTCTCTGGAAACACCATATATTTT
CASSSRLSGNTIYF
>TRBJ2-7|TRBV20-1|.|many
TGCAGTGCTAGAGGCAGGGCCTACGAGCAGTACTTC
CSARGRAYEQYF
>TRBJ1-2|TRBV7-8|TRBD1|few
TGTGCCAGCAGCTTAGGGGGACAGGCTTTCGGCTACACCTTC
CASSLGGQAFGYTF
>TRBJ2-1|TRBV7-8|.|many
TGTGCCAGCAGCACCCCTTTGCGGACTTACAATGAGCAGTTCTTC
CASSTPLRTYNEQFF
>TRBJ2-6|TRBV6-1|.|many
TGTGCCAGCAGTCCCCGGACAGTAAGTTCTGGGGCCAACGTCCTGACTTTC
CASSPRTVSSGANVLTF